The sequence of this T cell receptor beta chain was determined in a study of beta chain features in type 1 diabetes. Whole-study findings and limits: Within each of all four CD4+ subsets, Type 1 diabetes patients had TCRB CDR3s that were moderately but significantly shorter. Patients' naive, central memory and regulatory TCRB repertoires appeared more alike than those of healthy donors. Because the template was cDNA, high-expressing cells might be over-represented. Individuals with type 1 diabetes displayed fewer insertions and more deletions at VDJ junctions.

This clone has more than one count but fewer than ten. Its antigen is not known. All of the isolated RNA was reverse transcribed, so expressed TCRB transcripts were sequenced. Measured with immunoSEQ multiplex PCR; TCRdb has only the in-frame clones, and not every one. In the table there are about 700,000 clones, around 15% of which are singletons. Germline V lookup: CDR1 SGHRS, CDR2 YFSETQ. The CDR3 consists of 14 residues. After removal of 6 bases from V and 0 bases from J, the junction contained 3 bases not matched to a gene. The TCR was taken from a man aged 18 to 29 with type 1 diabetes. The gene calls are TRBV5-1 and TRBJ2-7; 10 bases line up with TRBD2. The sequenced material came from naive CD4+ T cells from blood. CDR3 coding DNA: TGCGCCAGCAATAGCGGGGGGAGCTCCTACGAGCAGTACTTC. Its protein product is CASNSGGSSYEQYF.